This TCR beta chain was sequenced for a study of shared clonotypes between healthy human individuals. The method was immunoSEQ multiplex PCR; TCRdb's version includes in-frame clones alone and lacks a portion of them. The table lists roughly 450,000 clones, 70% to 80% of them singletons, with 10% to 15% in the top ten. This CDR3 contains 14 residues. From germline, CDR1 is SGHDT and CDR2 YYEEEE. V was shortened by 0 bases and J by 2 bases, with 7 bases between the two germline ends. About this clone itself: This same CDR3 is encoded by further DNA sequences in the sample.

Material for sequencing was PBMCs. The gene calls are TRBV5-6 and TRBJ2-3; D ambiguous. This sequence originates from a woman aged 40 to 55 in good health. Some clones in this sample may be carry-over from other donors' samples. The CDR3 DNA reads TGTGCCAGCAGCTTGGGAGCCCACACAGATACGCAGTATTTT. Translating gives CASSLGAHTDTQYF.